This TCR beta chain appears in the sequencing data of a study of blood T cell repertoires in COVID-19. The overall study: Both acute and convalescent COVID-19 samples were obtained from the United States, Italy and Spain. Sources were T cells, B-cell-depleted T cells, or PBMCs; the material itself was cDNA or gDNA.

Study processing details: For nucleated cells, counts were estimated from reference gene primer amplification. Method: immunoSEQ multiplex PCR; TCRdb's copy keeps in-frame clones and lacks some. V and J calls and clone size are given by that table; D and trimming were obtained from the DNA. The table includes 200,000 to 300,000 clones, 75% to 85% detected once. This clonotype was sampled from a woman aged 60-75 years with active or convalescent COVID-19. Sequencing used peripheral blood.

In nucleotides, the CDR3 is TGTGCCAGCAGCGCTCCTCCGGGATCTAACTATGGCTACACCTTC. This sequence encodes CASSAPPGSNYGYTF. J is TRBJ1-2 and V is TRBV7-2; D gene unclear. The V and J ends lost 5 bases and 0 bases respectively, with 13 bases between them. This CDR3 comprises 15 residues. CDR1 SGHTA and CDR2 FQGNSA come from the germline V gene.